This TCR beta chain was obtained from a study of CD8+ T cells in alopecia areata. J gave up 7 bases and V 0 bases, and 5 bases lay outside the gene matches. The CDR3 has 15 residues. Germline values: CDR1 LGHNA, CDR2 YNFKEQ. Once RNA had been extracted, it was reverse transcribed into cDNA to act as the sequencing template. Only in-frame clones appear in the TCRdb table, and some are missing; sequencing was by immunoSEQ multiplex PCR. The repertoire holds hundreds of thousands of clones, with 50% to 75% as singletons. Indicated treatment: oral pan-JAK inhibitor, 5-10 mg twice daily. This clone was recorded a few times.

Sample: CD4+ T cells sorted from blood, taken at week 52, from a patient treated with tofacitinib. The J gene is TRBJ1-5, the V gene TRBV4-2, with TRBD1 matching 8 bases. The clonotype was recovered from a human donor with alopecia areata. CDR3 DNA: TGTGCCAGCAGCCAAGACCCACAGGGGGACCAGCCCCAGCATTTT. This translates into CASSQDPQGDQPQHF.